This entry lists 24 T cell receptor beta chains sequenced from one sample in a study of T cells after yellow fever vaccination. A single record per CDR3 protein comes from TCRdb applying MiXCR to the 5' RACE reads. This table holds 400,000 to 650,000 distinct CDR3 sequences, 20% to 25% found once. The specimen was PBMCs, collected less than 25 days after the first yellow fever vaccination. All receptors come from a young man who received the YFV17D yellow fever vaccine.

This clonotype showed up just a few times. The chain uses TRBV7-2 and TRBJ2-3; D not resolved. Trimming removed 3 bases at V and 6 bases at J, with 7 bases between. The germline CDR1 and CDR2 sequences are SGHTA and FQGNSA. The CDR3 spans 12 residues. CDR3 DNA: TGTGCCAGCAGCTTCTACTTTGATACGCAGTATTTT. It translates to CASSFYFDTQYF.

The rearrangement links TRBV4-3 to TRBJ1-1; tentative D call: TRBD1 (6 bases). The length of the CDR3 is 17 residues. V lost 0 bases and J 5 bases, leaving 19 bases between the germline ends. Germline V gene lookup returns CDR1 LGHNA and CDR2 YSLEER. CDR3 DNA: TGCGCCAGCAGCCAAGATGCTCGGGGGGGCGCGGGGACTGAAGCTTTCTTT. Translating gives CASSQDARGGAGTEAFF.

This clonotype was detected only a few times. This chain connects TRBV10-3 to TRBJ2-1; 8 bases map to TRBD1. The germline V gene encodes CDR1 ENHRY and CDR2 SYGVKD. J lost 8 bases, V lost 6 bases, and 6 bases had no gene match. The CDR3 has 13 residues. For the CDR3, the DNA is TGTGCCATCAGAGAACAGGGGGTTTATGAGCAGTTCTTC. Encoded protein: CAIREQGVYEQFF.

V usage is TRBV18 and J usage is TRBJ2-7, with TRBD1 matching 7 bases. Germline assignment: CDR1 KGHSH and CDR2 LQKENI. This CDR3 is built from 13 residues. J gave up 3 bases and V 5 bases, and 4 bases lay outside the gene matches. CDR3 residues: CASSDRDSYEQYV. The DNA for the CDR3 is TGTGCCAGCTCAGACCGGGACAGCTACGAGCAGTACGTC.

The chain couples TRBV10-1 to TRBJ2-2; 7 bases are a match to TRBD1. J lost 5 bases, V lost 6 bases, and 3 bases had no gene match. The length of the CDR3 is 13 residues. Germline V gene lookup returns CDR1 WNHNN and CDR2 SYGVQD (reference sequence). The CDR3 coding sequence is TGCGCCAGCAGCGGGACAGAAACCGGGGAGCTGTTTTTT. Amino acid sequence: CASSGTETGELFF.

V usage is TRBV6-5 and J usage is TRBJ2-3; D tentatively reads TRBD1 or TRBD2 (5 bases each). Per the germline V gene, CDR1 is MNHEY and CDR2 is SVGAGI. Trimming cost V 2 bases and J 6 bases, with 9 bases left between them. This CDR3 has 13 residues. This CDR3 is CASSYRGEDTQYF. CDR3 sequence (DNA): TGTGCCAGCAGTTACCGGGGCGAGGATACGCAGTATTTT.

The chain couples TRBV6-1 to TRBJ1-2; D is ambiguous. There are 14 residues in the CDR3. Germline CDR1 and CDR2: MNHNS and SASEGT. Trimming took off 6 bases at V and 4 bases at J, with 15 bases between the two ends. The CDR3 DNA is TGTGCCAGCAGCGGCACCCCGACTAGCTATGGCTACACCTTC. Its translation is CASSGTPTSYGYTF.

V gene TRBV4-2 combines with J gene TRBJ2-7, with 10 bases lining up with TRBD1. CDR3 length equals 19 residues. V shed 2 bases and J 2 bases; nucleotides not matched to a gene: 15. Germline-derived CDR1 and CDR2 are LGHNA and YNFKEQ. The CDR3 here is CASSQIRSSGTGVTYEQYF. CDR3 DNA sequence: TGTGCCAGCAGCCAAATTAGGAGTAGCGGGACAGGGGTGACCTACGAGCAGTACTTC.

Only a few counts were recorded for this clonotype. V and J are TRBV29-1 and TRBJ1-5; D uncertain. CDR3 length: 13 amino acids. In germline, CDR1 is SQVTM, CDR2 ANQGSEA. Trimming shortened V by 4 bases and J by 3 bases, and 10 bases separated the two germline ends. For the CDR3, the DNA is TGCAGCGTTGGGGCAGATTCCAATCAGCCCCAGCATTTT. Translating gives CSVGADSNQPQHF.

This clonotype was seen only a few times. The genes are TRBV4-1 and TRBJ1-1, with D maybe TRBD1 (5 bases). The CDR3 runs 15 residues. The germline CDR1 and CDR2 sequences are MGHRA and YSYEKL. V was clipped by 3 bases and J by 5 bases, with 16 bases between them. The CDR3 region has the DNA TGCGCCAGCAGCCACCGGGGCGGAGACAAAACTGAAGCTTTCTTT. As protein: CASSHRGGDKTEAFF.

The rearrangement links TRBV3-1 to TRBJ2-7; D uncertain. Germline V CDR1 and CDR2: LGHDT, YNNKEL (reference sequence). Between the trimmed V and J ends, which lost 4 bases and 4 bases, there was a span of 14 bases. The length of the CDR3 is 14 residues. The CDR3 is CASSPPGGAYEQYF. The CDR3 nucleotides read TGTGCCAGCAGCCCCCCCGGTGGAGCGTACGAGCAGTACTTC.

In this sample, this clonotype turned up many times. The chain employs TRBV10-3 and TRBJ2-3; a weak D match, TRBD1 (5 bases). CDR3 length: 14 amino acids. Germline V lookup: CDR1 ENHRY, CDR2 SYGVKD. V dropped 3 bases and J dropped 5 bases, with 12 bases sitting between them. The CDR3 coding sequence is TGTGCCATCAGTGAAACAGGTGACTTAGATACGCAGTATTTT. This codes for CAISETGDLDTQYF.

This clonotype has ten or more counts. This chain uses TRBV28 with TRBJ1-1, with TRBD1 as a possible D gene (5 bases). V was cut by 7 bases and J by 4 bases, with 10 bases left in between. The CDR3 is 12 amino acids. Germline assignment: CDR1 MDHEN and CDR2 SYDVKM. CDR3 region: CASTLDSTEAFF. The CDR3 DNA reads as TGTGCCAGCACCCTCGACAGCACTGAAGCTTTCTTT.

The sample holds a few counts of this clonotype. The V and J genes are TRBV13 and TRBJ2-1; 11 bases align to TRBD2. Germline trimming cut 3 bases from V and 8 bases from J; bases unmatched to any gene: 12. From germline, CDR1 is PRHDT and CDR2 FYEKMQ (reference sequence). The CDR3 is 17 amino acids. The CDR3 reads CASSLPGGLAGGYEQFF. The CDR3, as DNA: TGTGCCAGCAGCTTGCCAGGGGGCCTAGCGGGGGGTTATGAGCAGTTCTTC.

This clonotype showed up many times. This chain links TRBV7-2 with TRBJ1-6; D is undetermined. CDR1 SGHTA and CDR2 FQGNSA come from the germline V gene. The ends were cut back, 0 bases at V and 10 bases at J, with 13 bases in the middle. The CDR3 spans 15 residues. CDR3 coding DNA: TGTGCCAGCAGCTTAGCGCCAGGCAGCTACTCACCCCTCCACTTT. Protein sequence: CASSLAPGSYSPLHF.

The rearrangement links TRBV6-2 or TRBV6-3 to TRBJ2-7, with 7 positions matching TRBD2. The CDR3 covers 15 residues. The ends lost 9 bases at V and 4 bases at J; junction bases unmatched: 15. The germline V gene has CDR1 MNHEY and CDR2 SVGEGT. The CDR3 nucleotides read TGTGCCAGTACTACTGGGGAGGGGCCGAATTACGAGCAGTACGTC. It yields the protein CASTTGEGPNYEQYV.

This chain uses TRBV20-1 with TRBJ2-7, with D perhaps TRBD2 (5 bases). The germline CDR1 and CDR2 sequences are DFQATT and SNEGSKA (reference sequence). Trimming left V 1 base short and J 3 bases short, with 13 bases between. This CDR3 is built from 14 residues. The CDR3 DNA follows: TGCAGTGCTAGAGTAGATGGGAGTCGCTACGAGCAGTACTTC. Residues: CSARVDGSRYEQYF.

This clonotype was counted ten times or more. V is TRBV7-9 and J is TRBJ2-5, with 7 bases matching TRBD2. J gave up 2 bases and V 3 bases, and 3 bases lay outside the gene matches. CDR1 and CDR2 (germline): SEHNR, FQNEAQ (reference sequence). CDR3 length equals 14 residues. The CDR3 coding sequence is TGTGCCAGCAGCTTCGGCGGGGGACAAGAGACCCAGTACTTC. This encodes CASSFGGGQETQYF. The complete variable domain, with remaining parts taken from reference TRBV7-9 and TRBJ2-5, reads DTGVSQNPRHKITKRGQNVTFRCDPISEHNRLYWYRQTLGQGPEFLTYFQNEAQLEKSRLLSDRFSAERPKGSFSTLEIQRTEQGDSAMYLCASSFGGGQETQYFGPGTRLLVL.

CDR3 amino acids: CASSLAADRRGTQYF. The CDR3 region has the DNA TGTGCCAGCAGCTTAGCGGCGGACCGGCGGGGAACGCAGTATTTT. This rearrangement joins TRBV7-2 to TRBJ2-3; D may be TRBD2 (6 bases). Germline CDR1 reads SGHTA; CDR2 reads FQGNSA. This CDR3 has 15 residues. Trimming left V 0 bases short and J 9 bases short, with 16 bases between.

The chain links TRBV3-1 to TRBJ1-1; D possibly corresponds to TRBD1 (6 bases). This CDR3 is built from 13 residues. The ends were cut back, 2 bases at V and 11 bases at J, with 15 bases in the middle. Germline lookup yields CDR1 LGHDT and CDR2 YNNKEL (reference sequence). CDR3 in amino acids: CASSQSSGHWAFF. CDR3 sequence (DNA): TGTGCCAGCAGCCAAAGTTCGGGACATTGGGCTTTCTTT.

This chain joins TRBV7-2 and TRBJ2-7; 8 nucleotides agree with TRBD2. Germline assignment: CDR1 SGHTA and CDR2 FQGNSA. CDR3 size: 15 residues. V gave up 5 bases and J gave up 3 bases; unmatched junction bases: 9. CDR3 coding DNA: TGTGCCAGCAGCCCTCAAAGGACTAGCATCTACGAGCAGTACTTC. It yields the protein CASSPQRTSIYEQYF.

The chain uses TRBV7-2 and TRBJ1-2; D not certain. CDR1 is SGHTA, CDR2 FQGNSA, per germline. There are 15 residues in the CDR3. Trimming shortened V by 0 bases and J by 6 bases, and 14 bases separated the two germline ends. The DNA of the CDR3 is TGTGCCAGCAGCTTAGCGCGGGAGGAACTAGATGGCTACACCTTC. Its translation is CASSLAREELDGYTF.

This chain links TRBV12-3 or TRBV12-4 with TRBJ1-2; D is undetermined. CDR3 length: 14 amino acids. Trimming cost V 6 bases and J 5 bases, with 16 bases left between them. This CDR3 reads CASSLTPPGYGYTF. In DNA form, the CDR3 reads TGTGCCAGCAGCCTAACCCCACCTGGTTATGGCTACACCTTC.

The V call is TRBV5-1, the J call TRBJ2-1, with 9 bases matching TRBD1. The V gene's germline CDR1 is SGHRS and CDR2 YFSETQ. CDR3 length equals 14 residues. J lost 8 bases, V lost 3 bases, and 6 bases had no gene match. For the CDR3, the DNA is TGCGCCAGCAGCTGGGGACAGGGAATCGATGAGCAGTTCTTC. Translating it yields CASSWGQGIDEQFF.